Each of the 8 T cell receptor beta chains below was sequenced from the same sample in a study of shared clonotypes between healthy human individuals. Assay used: immunoSEQ multiplex PCR; TCRdb lists only in-frame clones, some missing. In the table there are roughly 680,000 clones, just under 75% of which are singletons. What was sequenced was memory CD4+ T cells sorted from blood. Subset in this sample: CD45RA-negative fraction. The receptors here all came from a woman aged 30 to 39 in good health.

This clone has more than one count but fewer than ten. V and J are TRBV7-9 and TRBJ2-6, with D unresolved. The germline V gene has CDR1 SEHNR and CDR2 FQNEAQ (reference sequence). Trimming took 0 bases from V and 2 from J, leaving 5 bases between them. This CDR3 spans 15 amino acids. CDR3 DNA: TGTGCCAGCAGCTTAGCCGGCACTGGGGCCAACGTCCTGACTTTC. Its protein product is CASSLAGTGANVLTF.

V and J are TRBV6-6 and TRBJ2-3; the D gene could be TRBD1 or TRBD2 (6 bases each). This CDR3 has 14 residues. Trimming left V 1 base short and J 6 bases short, with 11 bases between. In germline, CDR1 is MNHNY, CDR2 SVGAGI (reference sequence). DNA of the CDR3: TGTGCCAGCAGTTACTACCTAGGGGGGGATACGCAGTATTTT. Its translation: CASSYYLGGDTQYF.

The table lists this clone with a few counts. This chain joins TRBV6-1 and TRBJ2-1; 11 positions agree with TRBD2. The CDR3 contains 15 residues. In germline, CDR1 is MNHNS, CDR2 SASEGT. Trimming took 11 bases from V and 3 from J; bases not matched to a gene: 9. The CDR3 protein is CAGSTGTSGYNEQFF. CDR3 coding DNA: TGTGCCGGGAGCACCGGGACTAGCGGCTACAATGAGCAGTTCTTC.

The chain links TRBV14 to TRBJ2-1, with D unresolved. CDR3 size: 15 residues. Germline V gene sequence: CDR1 SGHDN, CDR2 FVKESK. Trimming removed 5 bases from V and 1 base from J, with 12 bases in between. The DNA of the CDR3 is TGTGCCAGCAGCACCCGGGCTTGGTCCTACAATGAGCAGTTCTTC. Amino acid sequence: CASSTRAWSYNEQFF. Variable domain in full (rest from reference TRBV14 and TRBJ2-1): EAGVTQFPSHSVIEKGQTVTLRCDPISGHDNLYWYRRVMGKEIKFLLHFVKESKQDESGMPNNRFLAERTGGTYSTLKVQPAELEDSGVYFCASSTRAWSYNEQFFGPGTRLTVL.

The sample holds a few counts of this clone. V is TRBV20-1 and J is TRBJ1-1; a possible D gene is TRBD1 (5 bases). Trimming left V 5 bases short and J 3 bases short, with 7 bases between. CDR3 length equals 11 residues. Per germline, CDR1 DFQATT and CDR2 SNEGSKA (reference sequence). This chain's CDR3 is CSAGGDTEAFF. In nucleotides, the CDR3 is TGCAGTGCTGGGGGGGACACTGAAGCTTTCTTT.

The chain joins TRBV14 to TRBJ2-1, with D uncertain. The germline V and J ends were trimmed by 4 bases and 7 bases, with 23 bases remaining between them. This CDR3 spans 17 amino acids. Germline V gene lookup returns CDR1 SGHDN and CDR2 FVKESK. The CDR3 sequence is CASSRLTSRTIRNEQFF. Here the CDR3 DNA reads TGTGCCAGCAGCCGTCTAACTTCCCGGACCATTAGGAATGAGCAGTTCTTC. Drawing the rest from reference TRBV14 and TRBJ2-1, the complete variable domain is EAGVTQFPSHSVIEKGQTVTLRCDPISGHDNLYWYRRVMGKEIKFLLHFVKESKQDESGMPNNRFLAERTGGTYSTLKVQPAELEDSGVYFCASSRLTSRTIRNEQFFGPGTRLTVL.

This clone was counted only a few times. The J gene is TRBJ1-5, the V gene TRBV5-4; weak D call: TRBD1 (5 bases). Per the germline V gene, CDR1 is SGHNT and CDR2 is YYREEE (reference sequence). The CDR3 has 14 residues. The germline V and J ends were trimmed by 2 bases and 1 base, with 7 bases remaining between them. In DNA form, the CDR3 reads TGTGCCAGCAGCTTATGGGGGAGCAATCAGCCCCAGCATTTT. It codes for CASSLWGSNQPQHF.

The chain recombines TRBV5-1 with TRBJ2-6, with D tentatively TRBD2 (6 bases). Per the germline V gene, CDR1 is SGHRS and CDR2 is YFSETQ. The CDR3 is 16 amino acids. Trimming removed 4 bases at V and 4 bases at J, with 15 bases between. The CDR3 DNA reads as TGCGCCAGCAGCACGGGAGCTCTGTTAGGGGCCAACGTCCTGACTTTC. Translating gives CASSTGALLGANVLTF.